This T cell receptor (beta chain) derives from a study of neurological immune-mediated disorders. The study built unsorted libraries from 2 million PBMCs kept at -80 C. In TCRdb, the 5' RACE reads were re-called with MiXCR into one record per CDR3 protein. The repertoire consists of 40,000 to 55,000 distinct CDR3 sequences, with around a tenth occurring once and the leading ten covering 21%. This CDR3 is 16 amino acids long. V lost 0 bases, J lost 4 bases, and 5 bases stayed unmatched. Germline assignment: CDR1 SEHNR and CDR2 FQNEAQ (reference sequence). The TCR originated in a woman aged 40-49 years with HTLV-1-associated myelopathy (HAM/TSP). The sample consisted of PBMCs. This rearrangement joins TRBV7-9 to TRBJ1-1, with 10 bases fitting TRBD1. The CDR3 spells CASSLADRGRGTEAFF. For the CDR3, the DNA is TGTGCCAGCAGCTTAGCCGACAGGGGGCGTGGCACTGAAGCTTTCTTT.